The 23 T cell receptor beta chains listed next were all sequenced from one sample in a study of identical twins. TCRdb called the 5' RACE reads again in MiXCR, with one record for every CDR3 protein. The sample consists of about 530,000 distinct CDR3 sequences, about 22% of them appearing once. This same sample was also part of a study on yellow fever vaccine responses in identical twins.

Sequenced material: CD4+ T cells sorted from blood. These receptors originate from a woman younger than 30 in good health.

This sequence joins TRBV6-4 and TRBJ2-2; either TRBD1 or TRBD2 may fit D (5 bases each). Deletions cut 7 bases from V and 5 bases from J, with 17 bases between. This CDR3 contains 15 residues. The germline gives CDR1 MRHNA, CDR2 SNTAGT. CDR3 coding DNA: TGTGCCAGCAAGGAGGACACTATCCTTACCGGGGAGCTGTTTTTT. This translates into CASKEDTILTGELFF.

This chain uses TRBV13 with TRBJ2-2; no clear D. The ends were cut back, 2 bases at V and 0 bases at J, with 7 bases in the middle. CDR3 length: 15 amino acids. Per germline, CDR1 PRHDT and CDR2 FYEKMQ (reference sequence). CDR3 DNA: TGTGCCAGCAGCTTAATAAGCGCGAACACCGGGGAGCTGTTTTTT. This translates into CASSLISANTGELFF.

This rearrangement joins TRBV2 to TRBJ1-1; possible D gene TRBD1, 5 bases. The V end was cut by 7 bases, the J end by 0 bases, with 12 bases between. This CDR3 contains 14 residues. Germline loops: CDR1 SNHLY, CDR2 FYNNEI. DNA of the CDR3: TGTGCCAGCACTCAACAGGCGGTGAACACTGAAGCTTTCTTT. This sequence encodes CASTQQAVNTEAFF. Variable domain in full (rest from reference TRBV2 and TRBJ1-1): EPEVTQTPSHQVTQMGQEVILRCVPISNHLYFYWYRQILGQKVEFLVSFYNNEISEKSEIFDDQFSVERPDGSNFTLKIRSTKLEDSAMYFCASTQQAVNTEAFFGQGTRLTVV.

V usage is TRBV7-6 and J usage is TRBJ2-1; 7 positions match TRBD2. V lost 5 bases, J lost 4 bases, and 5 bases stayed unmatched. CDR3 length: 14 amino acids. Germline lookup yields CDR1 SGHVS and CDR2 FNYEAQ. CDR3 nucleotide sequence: TGTGCCAGCAGCCCGGGACTATATTACAATGAGCAGTTCTTC. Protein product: CASSPGLYYNEQFF.

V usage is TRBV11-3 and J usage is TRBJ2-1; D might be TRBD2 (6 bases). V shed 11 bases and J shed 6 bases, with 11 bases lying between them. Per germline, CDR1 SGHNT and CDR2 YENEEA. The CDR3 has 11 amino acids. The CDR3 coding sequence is TGTGCCTGTGCGGGGACCAATGAGCAGTTCTTC. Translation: CACAGTNEQFF. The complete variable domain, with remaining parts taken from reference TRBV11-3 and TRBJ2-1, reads EAGVVQSPRYKIIEKKQPVAFWCNPISGHNTLYWYLQNLGQGPELLIRYENEEAVDDSQLPKDRFSAERLKGVDSTLKIQPAELGDSAVYLCACAGTNEQFFGPGTRLTVL.

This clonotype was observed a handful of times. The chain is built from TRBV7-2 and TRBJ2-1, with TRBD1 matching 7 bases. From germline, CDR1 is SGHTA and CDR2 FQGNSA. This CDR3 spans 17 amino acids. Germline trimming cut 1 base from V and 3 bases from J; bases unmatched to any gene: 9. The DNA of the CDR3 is TGTGCCAGCAGCTTAGGCTCCGGGACAGCCAGCTACAATGAGCAGTTCTTC. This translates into CASSLGSGTASYNEQFF. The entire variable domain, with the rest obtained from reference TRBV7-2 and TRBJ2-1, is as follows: GAGVSQSPSNKVTEKGKDVELRCDPISGHTALYWYRQSLGQGLEFLIYFQGNSAPDKSGLPSDRFSAERTGGSVSTLTIQRTQQEDSAVYLCASSLGSGTASYNEQFFGPGTRLTVL.

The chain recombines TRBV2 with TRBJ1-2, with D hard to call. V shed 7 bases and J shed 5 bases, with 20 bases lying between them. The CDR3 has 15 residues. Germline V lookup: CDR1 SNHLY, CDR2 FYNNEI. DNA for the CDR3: TGTGCCAGCATCCCAAGGACTGAAATGGGTTATGGCTACACCTTC. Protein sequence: CASIPRTEMGYGYTF.

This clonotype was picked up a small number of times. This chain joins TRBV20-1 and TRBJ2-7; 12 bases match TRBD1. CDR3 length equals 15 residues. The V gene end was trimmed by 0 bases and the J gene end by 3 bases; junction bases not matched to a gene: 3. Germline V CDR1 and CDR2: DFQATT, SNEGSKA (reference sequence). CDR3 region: CSAREGTGGSYEQYF. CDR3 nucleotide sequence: TGCAGTGCTAGAGAGGGGACAGGGGGCAGCTACGAGCAGTACTTC.

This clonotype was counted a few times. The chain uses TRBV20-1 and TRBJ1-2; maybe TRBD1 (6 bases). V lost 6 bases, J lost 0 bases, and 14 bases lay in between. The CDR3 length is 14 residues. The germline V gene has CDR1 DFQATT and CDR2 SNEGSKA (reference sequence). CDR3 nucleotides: TGCAGTGCCGCGACGACAGGATCTAACTATGGCTACACCTTC. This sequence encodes CSAATTGSNYGYTF.

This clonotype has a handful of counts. DNA for the CDR3: TGCGCCAGCAGCCAAGGGATCATCAATGAGCAGTTCTTC. Protein: CASSQGIINEQFF. The chain joins TRBV10-2 to TRBJ2-1; D unresolved. V lost 6 bases to trimming and J lost 6 bases, with 12 bases between them. The length of the CDR3 is 13 residues. From germline, CDR1 is WSHSY and CDR2 SAAADI.

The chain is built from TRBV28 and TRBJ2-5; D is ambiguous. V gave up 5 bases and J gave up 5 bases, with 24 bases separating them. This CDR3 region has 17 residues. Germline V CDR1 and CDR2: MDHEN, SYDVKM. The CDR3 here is CASSLITVSLARETQYF. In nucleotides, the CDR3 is TGTGCCAGCAGTCTTATTACGGTATCGCTGGCTCGGGAGACCCAGTACTTC.

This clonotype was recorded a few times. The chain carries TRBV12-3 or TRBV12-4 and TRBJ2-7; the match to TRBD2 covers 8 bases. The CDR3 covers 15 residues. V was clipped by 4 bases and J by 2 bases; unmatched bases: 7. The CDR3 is CASSSGGTTAYEQYF. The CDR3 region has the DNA TGTGCCAGCAGTTCGGGAGGGACAACTGCCTACGAGCAGTACTTC.

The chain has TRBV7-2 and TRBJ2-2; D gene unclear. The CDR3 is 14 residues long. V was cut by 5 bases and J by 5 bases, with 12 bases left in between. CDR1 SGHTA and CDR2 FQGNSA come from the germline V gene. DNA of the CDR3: TGTGCCAGCAGCCCCGGTATAATGACCGGGGAGCTGTTTTTT. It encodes CASSPGIMTGELFF.

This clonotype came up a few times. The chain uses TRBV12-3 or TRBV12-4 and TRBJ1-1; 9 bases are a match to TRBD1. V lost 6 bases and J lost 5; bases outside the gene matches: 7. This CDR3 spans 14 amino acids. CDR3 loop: CASRRQGGITEAFF. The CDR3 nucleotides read TGTGCCAGCAGGCGACAGGGGGGAATAACTGAAGCTTTCTTT.

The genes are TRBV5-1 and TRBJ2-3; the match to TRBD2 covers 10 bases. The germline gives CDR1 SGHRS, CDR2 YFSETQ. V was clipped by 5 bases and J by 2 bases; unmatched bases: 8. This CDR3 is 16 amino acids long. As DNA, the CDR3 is TGCGCCAGCAGGTCGACTAGCGGGCTGCTCACAGATACGCAGTATTTT. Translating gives CASRSTSGLLTDTQYF.

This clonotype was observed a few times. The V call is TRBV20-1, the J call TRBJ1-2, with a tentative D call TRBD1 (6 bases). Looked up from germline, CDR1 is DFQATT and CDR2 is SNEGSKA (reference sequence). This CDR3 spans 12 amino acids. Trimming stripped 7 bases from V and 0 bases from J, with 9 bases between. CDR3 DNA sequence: TGCAGTGAGAGGACAGCTAACTATGGCTACACCTTC. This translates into CSERTANYGYTF.

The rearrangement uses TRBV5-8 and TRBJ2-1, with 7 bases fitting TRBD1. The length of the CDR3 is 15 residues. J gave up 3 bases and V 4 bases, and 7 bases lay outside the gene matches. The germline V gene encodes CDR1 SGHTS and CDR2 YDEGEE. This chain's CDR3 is CASSQQTGNYNEQFF. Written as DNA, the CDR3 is TGTGCCAGCAGCCAACAGACAGGGAACTACAATGAGCAGTTCTTC.

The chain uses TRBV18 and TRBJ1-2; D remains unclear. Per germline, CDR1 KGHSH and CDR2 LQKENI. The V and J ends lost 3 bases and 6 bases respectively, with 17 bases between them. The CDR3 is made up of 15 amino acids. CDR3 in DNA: TGTGCCAGCTCACCCAACGGACCCTCCGGGGATGGCTACACCTTC. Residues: CASSPNGPSGDGYTF.

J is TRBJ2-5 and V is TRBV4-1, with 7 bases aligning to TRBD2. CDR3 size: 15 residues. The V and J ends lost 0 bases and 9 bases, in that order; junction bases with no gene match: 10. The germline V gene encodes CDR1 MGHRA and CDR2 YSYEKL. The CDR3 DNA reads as TGCGCCAGCAGCCAAGATGCTAGCGGACGAGATCCCCAGTACTTC. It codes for CASSQDASGRDPQYF.

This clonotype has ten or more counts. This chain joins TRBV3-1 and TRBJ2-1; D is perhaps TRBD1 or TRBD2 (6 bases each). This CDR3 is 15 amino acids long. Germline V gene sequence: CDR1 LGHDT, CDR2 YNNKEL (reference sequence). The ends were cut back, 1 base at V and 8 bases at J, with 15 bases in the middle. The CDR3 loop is CASSQGPGARDEQFF. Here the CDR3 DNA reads TGTGCCAGCAGCCAAGGGCCGGGGGCCCGCGATGAGCAGTTCTTC.

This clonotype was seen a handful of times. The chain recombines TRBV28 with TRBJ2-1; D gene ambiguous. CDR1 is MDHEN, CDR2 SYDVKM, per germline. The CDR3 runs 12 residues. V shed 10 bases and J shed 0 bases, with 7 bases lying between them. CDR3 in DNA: TGTGCCACGGTGAGCTCCTACAATGAGCAGTTCTTC. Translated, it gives CATVSSYNEQFF.

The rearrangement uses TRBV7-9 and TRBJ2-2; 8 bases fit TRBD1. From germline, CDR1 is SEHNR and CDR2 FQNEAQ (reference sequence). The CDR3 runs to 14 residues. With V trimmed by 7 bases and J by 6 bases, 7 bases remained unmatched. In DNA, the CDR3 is TGTGCCAGCACGGCACTACAGGGGGCCGGGGAGCTGTTTTTT. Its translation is CASTALQGAGELFF.

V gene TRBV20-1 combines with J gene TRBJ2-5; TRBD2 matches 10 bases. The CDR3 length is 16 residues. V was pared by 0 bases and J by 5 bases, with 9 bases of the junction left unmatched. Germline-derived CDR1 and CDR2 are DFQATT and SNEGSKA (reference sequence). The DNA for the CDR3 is TGCAGTGCTAGAGATCCTACTAGCGGGGTTTTTGAGACCCAGTACTTC. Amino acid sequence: CSARDPTSGVFETQYF.